This TCR beta chain was identified during a study of blood T cell repertoires in COVID-19. Cohort placement rested on clinical history that participants reported themselves. TCRdb keeps only in-frame clones here, not all; method: immunoSEQ multiplex PCR. The data hold 200,000 to 300,000 clones, with approximately 89% observed a single time. This clone has more than one count but fewer than ten. J was trimmed by 6 bases and V by 2 bases; bases with no gene match: 8. There are 15 residues in the CDR3. Germline CDR1 SGHTA, CDR2 FQGNSA. This chain links TRBV7-2 with TRBJ2-7; 9 bases agree with TRBD2. Sequencing was done on a sample of PBMCs or T cells enriched from blood (not recorded which). The TCR was taken from a woman in her forties with acute COVID-19. The CDR3 region has the DNA TGTGCCAGCAGCTTACAAGCGGGGGGCCGGTTCGAGCAGTACTTC. Translated: CASSLQAGGRFEQYF.